This T cell receptor beta chain was obtained from a study of Ad26.COV2.S vaccination and SARS-CoV-2 variants. The V end lost 0 bases, the J end lost 1 base, and 7 bases lay between the germline ends. This CDR3 is 14 amino acids long. The V gene's germline CDR1 is SGHNT and CDR2 YYREEE (reference sequence). Only in-frame clones appear in the TCRdb table, and some are missing; sequencing was by immunoSEQ multiplex PCR. The repertoire has around 100,000 clones, 60% to 85% of them found once; the top ten carry around a sixth. The rearrangement links TRBV5-4 to TRBJ1-1, with a possible D match to TRBD1 (6 bases). This clonotype originated in a human donor who had recovered from COVID-19. Sequencing was performed on peripheral blood, taken after recovery from COVID-19. In nucleotides, the CDR3 is TGTGCCAGCAGCTTGGACAGGGAGAACACTGAAGCTTTCTTT. Translated: CASSLDRENTEAFF. Filled out from reference TRBV5-4 and TRBJ1-1, the complete variable domain reads ETGVTQSPTHLIKTRGQQVTLRCSSQSGHNTVSWYQQALGQGPQFIFQYYREEENGRGNFPPRFSGLQFPNYSSELNVNALELDDSALYLCASSLDRENTEAFFGQGTRLTVV.